These T cell receptor beta chains were read from a single sample in a study of T-cell memory formation after mild COVID-19. TCRdb recomputed calls from the 5' RACE reads with MiXCR, one row per CDR3 protein. Seen here are under 400,000 distinct CDR3 sequences, around a fifth observed once, and the top ten hold about an eighth. Sequenced material: PBMCs or a T cell subset sorted from them (not recorded which). The receptors come from an adult woman who had mild COVID-19 (a few samples of this study predate the infection). Cell type and time point are not known. CDR3s include the opening cysteine and the closing phenylalanine or tryptophan. The D gene is left open where the match is weak.

TRBD2,TRBJ2-5,TRBV6-5,CASSYGSGRETQYF
.,TRBJ2-7,TRBV12-3/TRBV12-4,CASSPQRAERAYEQYF
.,TRBJ2-5,TRBV7-2,CASSLYGSGETQYF
.,TRBJ2-3,TRBV7-2,CASSLDQGVGTDTQYF
TRBD2,TRBJ2-1,TRBV7-9,CASSWDLTSAAGNEQFF
TRBD1,TRBJ2-7,TRBV10-3,CAISETGQATTYEQYF
.,TRBJ1-5,TRBV5-6,CASSLLGVGSNQPQHF
.,TRBJ2-5,TRBV24-1,CATSDRGTRFEETQYF
TRBD1,TRBJ1-2,TRBV12-5,CASGPSGGGHGYTF
.,TRBJ1-1,TRBV12-3/TRBV12-4,CASSLVSGVGTEAFF
.,TRBJ1-5,TRBV12-3/TRBV12-4,CASSVNSNQPQHF
.,TRBJ2-7,TRBV2,CASTRGGAAYEQYF
TRBD2,TRBJ2-3,TRBV25-1,CASSELAGSRRDTQYF
.,TRBJ2-3,TRBV7-2,CASGGGGYSTDTQYF
TRBD2,TRBJ2-1,TRBV10-3,CAISDLAGGSYNEQFF
.,TRBJ1-1,TRBV21-1,CASSFSGGEGDTEAFF
.,TRBJ1-4,TRBV5-1,CASSLSGTQNEKLFF
TRBD1,TRBJ2-7,TRBV24-1,CATSEGPGQNYEQYF
TRBD1,TRBJ2-1,TRBV24-1,CATSTPGQGLNEQFF
.,TRBJ1-1,TRBV5-1,CASTGQNTEAFF
.,TRBJ2-7,TRBV12-5,CASGFDSSYEQYF
.,TRBJ1-5,TRBV3-1,CASSQMLDQPQHF
.,TRBJ2-1,TRBV5-1,CASSRTDLYNEQFF
TRBD1,TRBJ1-2,TRBV29-1,CSVEAGGVYGYTF
.,TRBJ2-7,TRBV6-6,CASSYSGSPYF
TRBD2,TRBJ2-3,TRBV29-1,CSAPGRGLAGGPRDTQYF
TRBD2,TRBJ2-5,TRBV7-8,CASRLTRLAGFTGGETQYF
TRBD2,TRBJ2-1,TRBV25-1,CASEGRLATYNEQFF
TRBD1,TRBJ2-2,TRBV7-2,CASSLGQGVYTGELFF
TRBD1,TRBJ2-7,TRBV24-1,CATSDSPGQSPYEQYF
.,TRBJ1-2,TRBV12-3/TRBV12-4,CASSRAARSYGYTF
.,TRBJ2-3,TRBV5-1,CASSLDLATDTQYF
.,TRBJ1-3,TRBV7-3,CASSLIGGTGNTIYF
TRBD1,TRBJ2-7,TRBV7-9,CASSLGQGIEQYF
TRBD2,TRBJ2-3,TRBV7-9,CASSPSGGAAPDTQYF